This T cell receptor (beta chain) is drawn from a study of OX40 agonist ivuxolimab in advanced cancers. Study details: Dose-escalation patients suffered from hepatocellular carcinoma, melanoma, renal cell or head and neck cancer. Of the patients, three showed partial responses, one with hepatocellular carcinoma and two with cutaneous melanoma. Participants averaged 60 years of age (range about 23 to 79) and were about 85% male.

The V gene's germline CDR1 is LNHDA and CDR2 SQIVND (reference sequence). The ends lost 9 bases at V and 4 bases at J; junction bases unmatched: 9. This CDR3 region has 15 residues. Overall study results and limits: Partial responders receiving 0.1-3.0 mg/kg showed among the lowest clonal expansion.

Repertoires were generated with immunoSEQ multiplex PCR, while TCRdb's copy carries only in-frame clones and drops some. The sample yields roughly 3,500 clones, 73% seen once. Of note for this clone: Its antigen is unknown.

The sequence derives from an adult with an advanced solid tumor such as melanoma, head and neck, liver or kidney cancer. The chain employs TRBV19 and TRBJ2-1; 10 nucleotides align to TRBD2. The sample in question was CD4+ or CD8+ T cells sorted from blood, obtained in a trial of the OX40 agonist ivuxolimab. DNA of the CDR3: TGTGCCAGCGGCCTTAGCGGGGGGATTTACAATGAGCAGTTCTTC. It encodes CASGLSGGIYNEQFF.